Ten or more counts support the clone carrying this T cell receptor beta chain. This sample was taken from a study of breast tumors, draining lymph nodes, adjacent tissues. MiXCR, applied by TCRdb to the multiplex PCR reads, yields one record per CDR3 protein. Of 150,000 to 250,000 distinct CDR3 sequences in the sample, 30% to 40% were seen once. The CDR3 covers 14 residues. Germline loops: CDR1 SNHLY, CDR2 FYNNEI. Trimming pared 8 bases from V and 1 base from J, leaving 11 bases between. The lymph nodes were axillary draining lymph nodes from breast cancer patients. This receptor was taken from a female donor with breast cancer. Some clones in this sample may be carry-over from other donors' samples. Input material: axillary lymph node tissue. The chain employs TRBV2 and TRBJ2-2; D is perhaps TRBD1 (5 bases). CDR3: CASQGVRNTGELFF. The CDR3 DNA sequence: TGTGCCAGCCAAGGGGTTAGGAACACCGGGGAGCTGTTTTTT.